This TCR beta chain was captured in a study of T cell changes during pregnancy in multiple sclerosis. Data came from immunoSEQ multiplex PCR; TCRdb stores just in-frame clones and leaves some out. The profile covers some 46,000 clones, with 85% to 95% appearing a single time and 2% to 2.5% taken by the ten largest. The sequence was collected from a female donor with multiple sclerosis, enrolled in a pregnancy study. The sample here was peripheral blood, taken in the third trimester of pregnancy.

CDR3 DNA sequence: TGTGCCAGTAGTATGACCGGGACTAGCGGGAGTGATGAGCAGTTCTTC. Residues: CASSMTGTSGSDEQFF. This chain connects TRBV19 to TRBJ2-1; 14 bases align to TRBD2. CDR3 size: 16 residues. Germline lookup yields CDR1 LNHDA and CDR2 SQIVND (reference sequence). With 3 bases clipped from V and 8 bases from J, the junction kept 6 bases outside the gene matches. Based on the CDR3 plus reference TRBV19 and TRBJ2-1, the full variable domain is DGGITQSPKYLFRKEGQNVTLSCEQNLNHDAMYWYRQDPGQGLRLIYYSQIVNDFQKGDIAEGYSVSREKKESFPLTVTSAQKNPTAFYLCASSMTGTSGSDEQFFGPGTRLTVL.